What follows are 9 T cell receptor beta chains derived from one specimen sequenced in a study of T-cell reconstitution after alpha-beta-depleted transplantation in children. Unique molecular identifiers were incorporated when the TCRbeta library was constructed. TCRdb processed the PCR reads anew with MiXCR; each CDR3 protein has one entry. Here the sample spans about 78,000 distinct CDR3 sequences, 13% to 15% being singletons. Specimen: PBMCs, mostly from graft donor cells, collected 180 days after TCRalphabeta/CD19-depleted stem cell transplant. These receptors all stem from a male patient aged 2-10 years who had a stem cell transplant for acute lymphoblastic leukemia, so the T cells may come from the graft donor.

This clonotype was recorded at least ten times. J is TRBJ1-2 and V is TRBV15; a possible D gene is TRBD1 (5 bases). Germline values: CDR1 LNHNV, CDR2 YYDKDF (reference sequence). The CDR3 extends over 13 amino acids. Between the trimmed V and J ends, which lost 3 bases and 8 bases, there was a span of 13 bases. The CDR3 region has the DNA TGTGCCACCAGCAGGCAGGGAAGGGAAGGCTACACCTTC. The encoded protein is CATSRQGREGYTF.

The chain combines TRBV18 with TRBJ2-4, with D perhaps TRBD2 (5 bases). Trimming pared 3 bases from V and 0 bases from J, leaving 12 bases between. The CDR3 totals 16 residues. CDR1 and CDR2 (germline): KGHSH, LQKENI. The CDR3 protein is CASSPSGFIAKNIQYF. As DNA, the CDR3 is TGTGCCAGCTCACCTTCGGGATTTATAGCCAAAAACATTCAGTACTTC. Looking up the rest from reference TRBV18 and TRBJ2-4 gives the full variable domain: NAGVMQNPRHLVRRRGQEARLRCSPMKGHSHVYWYRQLPEEGLKFMVYLQKENIIDESGMPKERFSAEFPKEGPSILRIQQVVRGDSAAYFCASSPSGFIAKNIQYFGAGTRLSVL.

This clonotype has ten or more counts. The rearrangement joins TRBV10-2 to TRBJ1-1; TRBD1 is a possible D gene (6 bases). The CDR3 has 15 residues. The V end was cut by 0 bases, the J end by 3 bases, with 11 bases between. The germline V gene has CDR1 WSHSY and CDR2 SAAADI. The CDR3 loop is CASSESGGRYTEAFF. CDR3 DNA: TGCGCCAGCAGTGAGTCGGGGGGGCGGTACACTGAAGCTTTCTTT.

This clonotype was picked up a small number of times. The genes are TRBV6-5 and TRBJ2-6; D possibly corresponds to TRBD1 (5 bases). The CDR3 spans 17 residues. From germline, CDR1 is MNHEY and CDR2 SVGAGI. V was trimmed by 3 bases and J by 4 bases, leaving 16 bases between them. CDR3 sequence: CASSYLRQSRGANVLTF. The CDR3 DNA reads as TGTGCCAGCAGTTATTTGCGACAGTCCCGGGGGGCCAACGTCCTGACTTTC.

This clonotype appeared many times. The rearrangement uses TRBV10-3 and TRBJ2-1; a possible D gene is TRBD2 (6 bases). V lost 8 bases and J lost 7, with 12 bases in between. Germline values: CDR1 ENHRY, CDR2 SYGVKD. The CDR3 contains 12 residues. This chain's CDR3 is CAIVGSGNEQFF. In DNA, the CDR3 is TGTGCCATCGTGGGGAGCGGGAATGAGCAGTTCTTC.

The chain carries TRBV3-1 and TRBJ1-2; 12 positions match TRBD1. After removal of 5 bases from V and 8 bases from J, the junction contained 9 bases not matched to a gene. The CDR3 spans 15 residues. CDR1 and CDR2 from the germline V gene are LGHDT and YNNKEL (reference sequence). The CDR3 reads CASSYRDRGRGGYTF. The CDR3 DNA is TGTGCCAGCAGCTACCGGGACAGGGGGCGAGGGGGCTACACCTTC.

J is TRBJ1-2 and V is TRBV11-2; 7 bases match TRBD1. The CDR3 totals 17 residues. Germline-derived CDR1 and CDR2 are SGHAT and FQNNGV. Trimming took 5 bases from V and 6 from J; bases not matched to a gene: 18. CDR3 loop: CASSPEGLGRGMDGYTF. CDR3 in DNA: TGTGCCAGCAGCCCCGAGGGGTTGGGCAGGGGGATGGATGGCTACACCTTC.

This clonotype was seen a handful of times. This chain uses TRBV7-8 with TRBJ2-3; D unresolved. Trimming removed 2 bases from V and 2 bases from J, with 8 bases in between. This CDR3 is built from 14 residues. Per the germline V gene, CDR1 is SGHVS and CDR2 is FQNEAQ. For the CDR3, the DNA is TGTGCCAGCAGCTTAACCGGGTACACAGATACGCAGTATTTT. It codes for CASSLTGYTDTQYF.

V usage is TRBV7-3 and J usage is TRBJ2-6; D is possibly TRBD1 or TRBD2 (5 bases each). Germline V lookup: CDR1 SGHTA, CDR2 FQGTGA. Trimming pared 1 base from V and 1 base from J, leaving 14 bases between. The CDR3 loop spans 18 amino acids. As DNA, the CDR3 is TGTGCCAGCAGCTTAAAGCCGGGACGTGCTTCTGGGGCCAACGTCCTGACTTTC. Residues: CASSLKPGRASGANVLTF.